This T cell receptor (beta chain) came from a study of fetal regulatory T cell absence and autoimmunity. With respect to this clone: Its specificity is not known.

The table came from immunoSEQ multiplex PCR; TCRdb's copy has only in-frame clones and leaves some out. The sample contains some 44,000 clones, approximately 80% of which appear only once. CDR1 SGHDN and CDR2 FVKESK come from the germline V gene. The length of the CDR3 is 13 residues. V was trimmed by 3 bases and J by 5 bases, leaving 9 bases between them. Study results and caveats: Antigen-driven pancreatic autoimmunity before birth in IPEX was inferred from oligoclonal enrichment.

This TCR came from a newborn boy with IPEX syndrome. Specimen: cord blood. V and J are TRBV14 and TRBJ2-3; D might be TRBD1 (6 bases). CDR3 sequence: CASSHIGGDTQYF. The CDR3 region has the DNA TGTGCCAGCAGCCATATAGGGGGAGATACGCAGTATTTT.